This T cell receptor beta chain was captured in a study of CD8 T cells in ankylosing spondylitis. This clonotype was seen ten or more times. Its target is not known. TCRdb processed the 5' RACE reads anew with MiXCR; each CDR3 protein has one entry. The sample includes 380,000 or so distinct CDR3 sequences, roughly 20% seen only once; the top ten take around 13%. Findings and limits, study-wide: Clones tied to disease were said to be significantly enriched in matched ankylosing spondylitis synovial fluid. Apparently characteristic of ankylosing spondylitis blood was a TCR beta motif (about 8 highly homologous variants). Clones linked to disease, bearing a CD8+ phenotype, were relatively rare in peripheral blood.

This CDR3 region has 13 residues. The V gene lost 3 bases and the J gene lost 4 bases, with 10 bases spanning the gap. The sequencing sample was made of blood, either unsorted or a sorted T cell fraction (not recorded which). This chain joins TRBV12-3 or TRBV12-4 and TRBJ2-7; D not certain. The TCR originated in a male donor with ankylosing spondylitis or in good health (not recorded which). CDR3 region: CASSFWGWYEQYF. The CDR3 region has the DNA TGTGCCAGCAGTTTTTGGGGTTGGTACGAGCAGTACTTC.